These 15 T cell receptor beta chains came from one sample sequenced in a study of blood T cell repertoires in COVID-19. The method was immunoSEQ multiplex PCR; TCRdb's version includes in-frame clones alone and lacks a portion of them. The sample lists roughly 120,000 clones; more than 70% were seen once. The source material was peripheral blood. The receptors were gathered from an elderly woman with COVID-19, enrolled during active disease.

The CDR3 coding sequence is TGTGCCAGCAGCAGAAGGGGCTACGAGCAGTACTTC. This gives the protein CASSRRGYEQYF. The chain joins TRBV5-4 to TRBJ2-7, with a possible D match to TRBD1 (5 bases). The germline V and J ends were trimmed by 4 bases and 3 bases, with 8 bases remaining between them. This CDR3 is built from 12 residues. Germline assignment: CDR1 SGHNT and CDR2 YYREEE (reference sequence).

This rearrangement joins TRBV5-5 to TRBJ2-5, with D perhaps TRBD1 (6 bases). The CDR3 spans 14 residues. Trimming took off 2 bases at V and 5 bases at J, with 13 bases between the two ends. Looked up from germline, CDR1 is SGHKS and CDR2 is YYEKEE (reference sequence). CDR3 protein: CASSFRGQGETQYF. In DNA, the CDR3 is TGTGCCAGCAGCTTCCGGGGTCAGGGGGAGACCCAGTACTTC.

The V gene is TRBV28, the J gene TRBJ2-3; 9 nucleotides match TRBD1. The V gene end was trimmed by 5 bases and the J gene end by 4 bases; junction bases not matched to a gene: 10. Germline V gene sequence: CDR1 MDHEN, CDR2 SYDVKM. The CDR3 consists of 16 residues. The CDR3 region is CASSGIGTGFADTQYF. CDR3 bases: TGTGCCAGCAGTGGAATCGGGACAGGGTTCGCAGATACGCAGTATTTT.

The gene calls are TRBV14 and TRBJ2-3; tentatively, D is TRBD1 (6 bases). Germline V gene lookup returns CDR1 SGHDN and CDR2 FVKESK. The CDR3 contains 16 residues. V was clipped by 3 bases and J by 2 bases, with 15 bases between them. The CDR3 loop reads CASSQGPGHFTDTQYF. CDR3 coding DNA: TGTGCCAGCAGCCAGGGACCGGGACACTTCACAGATACGCAGTATTTT.

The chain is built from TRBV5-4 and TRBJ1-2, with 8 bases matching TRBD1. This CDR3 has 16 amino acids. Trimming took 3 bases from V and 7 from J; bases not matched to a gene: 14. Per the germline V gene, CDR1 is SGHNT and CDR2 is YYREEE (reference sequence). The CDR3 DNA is TGTGCCAGCAGCTCCGGGACAGGCCGACCTCGGGCTGGCTACACCTTC. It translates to CASSSGTGRPRAGYTF. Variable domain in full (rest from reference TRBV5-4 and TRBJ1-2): ETGVTQSPTHLIKTRGQQVTLRCSSQSGHNTVSWYQQALGQGPQFIFQYYREEENGRGNFPPRFSGLQFPNYSSELNVNALELDDSALYLCASSSGTGRPRAGYTFGSGTRLTVV.

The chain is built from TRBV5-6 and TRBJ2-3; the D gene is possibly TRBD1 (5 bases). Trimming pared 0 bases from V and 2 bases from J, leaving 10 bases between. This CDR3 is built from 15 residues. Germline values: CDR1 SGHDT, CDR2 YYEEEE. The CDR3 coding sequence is TGTGCCAGCAGCTTGGGGACAATTACCACAGATACGCAGTATTTT. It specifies CASSLGTITTDTQYF.

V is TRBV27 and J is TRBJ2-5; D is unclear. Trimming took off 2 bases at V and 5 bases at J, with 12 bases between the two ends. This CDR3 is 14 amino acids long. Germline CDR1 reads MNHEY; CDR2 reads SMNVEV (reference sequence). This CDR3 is CASSLGGSSETQYF. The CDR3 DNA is TGTGCCAGCAGTTTAGGCGGAAGCTCGGAGACCCAGTACTTC.

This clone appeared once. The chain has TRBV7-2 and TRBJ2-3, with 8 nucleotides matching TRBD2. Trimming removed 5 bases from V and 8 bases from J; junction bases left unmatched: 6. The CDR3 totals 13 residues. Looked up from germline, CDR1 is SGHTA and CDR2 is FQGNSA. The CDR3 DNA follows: TGTGCCAGCAGCGATGACCGGGGGGGTACGCAGTATTTT. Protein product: CASSDDRGGTQYF.

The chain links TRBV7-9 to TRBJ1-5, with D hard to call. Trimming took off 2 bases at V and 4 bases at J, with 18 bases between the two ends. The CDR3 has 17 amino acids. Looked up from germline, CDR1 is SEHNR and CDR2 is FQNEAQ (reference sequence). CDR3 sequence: CASSLRLSDPTNQPQHF. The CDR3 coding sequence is TGTGCCAGCAGCTTAAGGTTGAGCGACCCCACTAATCAGCCCCAGCATTTT.

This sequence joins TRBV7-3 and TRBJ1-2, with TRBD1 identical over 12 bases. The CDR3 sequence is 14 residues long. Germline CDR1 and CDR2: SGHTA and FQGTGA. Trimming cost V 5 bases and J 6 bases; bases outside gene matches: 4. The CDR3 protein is CASSPGTGGHGYTF. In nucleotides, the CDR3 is TGTGCCAGCAGCCCTGGGACAGGGGGCCATGGCTACACCTTC.

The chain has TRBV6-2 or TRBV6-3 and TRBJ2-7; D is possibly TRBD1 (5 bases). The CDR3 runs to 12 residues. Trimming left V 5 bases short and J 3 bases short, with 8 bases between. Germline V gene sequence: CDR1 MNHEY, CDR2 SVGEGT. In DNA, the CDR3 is TGTGCCAGCAGTAGGCAGGGCTACGAGCAGTACTTC. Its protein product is CASSRQGYEQYF.

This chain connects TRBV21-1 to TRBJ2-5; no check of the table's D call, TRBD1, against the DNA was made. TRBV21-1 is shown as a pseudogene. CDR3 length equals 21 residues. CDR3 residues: CASSKGRKGRGVRTPQETQYF. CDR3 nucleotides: TGTGCCAGCAGCAAAGGAAGAAAGGGCAGGGGGGTAAGGACACCCCAAGAGACCCAGTACTTC.

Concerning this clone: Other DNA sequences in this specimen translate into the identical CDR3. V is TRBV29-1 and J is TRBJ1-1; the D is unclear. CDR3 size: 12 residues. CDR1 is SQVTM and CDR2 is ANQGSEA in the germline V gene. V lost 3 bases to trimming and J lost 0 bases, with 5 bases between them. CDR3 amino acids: CSVDRMNTEAFF. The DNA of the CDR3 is TGCAGCGTTGACAGGATGAACACTGAAGCTTTCTTT.

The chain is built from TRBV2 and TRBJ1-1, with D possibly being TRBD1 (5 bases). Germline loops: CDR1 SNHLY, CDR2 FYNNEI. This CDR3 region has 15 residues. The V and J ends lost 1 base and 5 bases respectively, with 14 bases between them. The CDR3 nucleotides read TGTGCCAGCAGTGAAGGCGGTCCCAGGGAAACTGAAGCTTTCTTT. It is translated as CASSEGGPRETEAFF. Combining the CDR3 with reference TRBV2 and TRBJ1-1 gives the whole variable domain EPEVTQTPSHQVTQMGQEVILRCVPISNHLYFYWYRQILGQKVEFLVSFYNNEISEKSEIFDDQFSVERPDGSNFTLKIRSTKLEDSAMYFCASSEGGPRETEAFFGQGTRLTVV.

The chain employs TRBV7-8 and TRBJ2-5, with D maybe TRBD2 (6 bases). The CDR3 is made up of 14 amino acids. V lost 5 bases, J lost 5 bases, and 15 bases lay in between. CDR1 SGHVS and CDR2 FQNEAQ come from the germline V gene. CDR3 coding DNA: TGTGCCAGCAGCGCCCGACTAGTTTGGGAGACCCAGTACTTC. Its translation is CASSARLVWETQYF.